One and the same sample provided the 26 T cell receptor beta chains below, sequenced in a study of shared clonotypes between healthy human individuals (TCRdb year 2020). Libraries were constructed by the immunoSEQ multiplex PCR assay. This immuneACCESS table, as held by TCRdb, lists in-frame sequences with V and J called but not all clones. Of the missing ones, under half trace to an unresolved V gene in checked studies; the others have no known cause. The sample table contains around 1,100,000 clones; only one count was recorded for 60% to 85% of them. The ten top clones hold 0.89% of the sample. The specimen was memory CD4+ T cells from PBMCs. The intended sense of this specimen's cell subset or site label: CD45RA-negative fraction. The source is a man in his late teens or twenties in good health. Some clones in this sample may be carry-over from other donors' samples.

V and J are TRBV30 and TRBJ2-3; a possible D gene is TRBD2 (6 bases). The CDR3 consists of 14 residues. V lost 1 base and J lost 6, with 14 bases in between. Germline lookup yields CDR1 GTSNPN and CDR2 SVGIG (reference sequence). The CDR3 region is CAWSDPGRSDTQYF. The CDR3 DNA is TGTGCCTGGAGTGACCCAGGGAGGTCGGATACGCAGTATTTT.

CDR3 in amino acids: CASSISGGVTEAFF. The CDR3, as DNA: TGTGCCAGCAGTATCTCAGGGGGCGTCACTGAAGCTTTCTTT. This chain connects TRBV7-2 to TRBJ1-1, with 8 bases lining up with TRBD1. V lost 6 bases and J lost 4; bases outside the gene matches: 7. Germline V CDR1 and CDR2: SGHTA, FQGNSA. There are 14 residues in the CDR3.

The chain combines TRBV5-1 with TRBJ1-1; 9 bases line up with TRBD1. CDR3 length equals 14 residues. From germline, CDR1 is SGHRS and CDR2 YFSETQ. Germline trimming cut 0 bases from V and 4 bases from J; bases unmatched to any gene: 1. CDR3: CASSLEGQGTEAFF. DNA for the CDR3: TGCGCCAGCAGCTTGGAGGGACAGGGCACTGAAGCTTTCTTT.

The rearrangement joins TRBV7-2 to TRBJ2-7; 8 bases agree with TRBD1. The germline V gene encodes CDR1 SGHTA and CDR2 FQGNSA. The CDR3 has 14 amino acids. The trim removed 5 bases at V and 2 bases at J, leaving 5 bases unmatched. CDR3 sequence: CASSPGQGTYEQYF. The CDR3 nucleotides are TGTGCCAGCAGCCCCGGACAGGGAACCTACGAGCAGTACTTC.

This clone was detected only once. A much larger clone differs by one base, so this may be a read error. The genes are TRBV2 and TRBJ1-1; D not certain. The CDR3 is made up of 12 amino acids. V was pared by 6 bases and J by 1 base, with 6 bases between. CDR1 and CDR2 (germline): SNHLY, FYNNEI. The CDR3 is CASRAANTEAFF. CDR3 nucleotide sequence: TGTGCCAGCAGGGCAGCGAACACTGAAGCTTTCTTT.

The chain recombines TRBV29-1 with TRBJ1-4, with no clear D. The J call could be wrong; TRBJ2-2 is a better fit for the DNA end. This CDR3 spans 12 amino acids. The germline V gene encodes CDR1 SQVTM and CDR2 ANQGSEA. CDR3 sequence (DNA): TGCAGCGTTGAGTATCTCACCGGGGAGCTGTTTTTT. Its protein is CSVEYLTGELFF.

The DNA of the CDR3 is TGTGCCAGCCGATACCTCGGCGGGGGCAATGAGCAGTTCTTC. The encoded protein is CASRYLGGGNEQFF. The V gene is TRBV6-5, the J gene TRBJ2-1, with 7 bases aligning to TRBD2. The V gene's germline CDR1 is MNHEY and CDR2 SVGAGI. The junction had 10 bases not matched to a gene; V was cut back by 8 bases and J by 6 bases. The CDR3 is 14 amino acids.

The CDR3 loop is CASSYSRGAGYGYTF. The CDR3 region has the DNA TGTGCCAGCAGTTACTCCCGGGGGGCGGGCTATGGCTACACCTTC. The chain recombines TRBV6-6 with TRBJ1-2; D is perhaps TRBD1 (6 bases). V lost 0 bases to trimming and J lost 4 bases, with 12 bases between them. This CDR3 has 15 residues. Looked up from germline, CDR1 is MNHNY and CDR2 is SVGAGI (reference sequence).

The table lists this clone with a count of one. The J gene is TRBJ2-7, the V gene TRBV30, with D unresolved. This CDR3 spans 11 amino acids. Trimming stripped 3 bases from V and 5 bases from J, with 8 bases between. CDR1 and CDR2 from the germline V gene are GTSNPN and SVGIG (reference sequence). The CDR3 sequence: CAWSPMNEQYF. CDR3 DNA sequence: TGTGCCTGGAGCCCAATGAACGAGCAGTACTTC.

This sequence joins TRBV5-1 and TRBJ2-2; D may correspond to TRBD1 or TRBD2 (5 bases each). V lost 2 bases and J 4 bases, leaving 12 bases between the germline ends. Looked up from germline, CDR1 is SGHRS and CDR2 is YFSETQ. This CDR3 is 15 amino acids long. The CDR3 DNA sequence: TGCGCCAGCAGCTTTAATCCCGGGACCACCGGGGAGCTGTTTTTT. Residues: CASSFNPGTTGELFF.

This chain connects TRBV5-1 to TRBJ2-4; D remains unclear. Trimming left V 1 base short and J 8 bases short, with 13 bases between. CDR1 SGHRS and CDR2 YFSETQ come from the germline V gene. The CDR3 loop spans 14 amino acids. The CDR3 spells CASSLKGGSHIQYF. The DNA of the CDR3 is TGCGCCAGCAGCTTGAAGGGTGGATCTCACATTCAGTACTTC. The full variable domain, in which reference TRBV5-1 and TRBJ2-4 provide the parts outside the CDR3, is KAGVTQTPRYLIKTRGQQVTLSCSPISGHRSVSWYQQTPGQGLQFLFEYFSETQRNKGNFPGRFSGRQFSNSRSEMNVSTLELGDSALYLCASSLKGGSHIQYFGAGTRLSVL.

The V gene is TRBV18, the J gene TRBJ2-5, with D hard to call. Germline CDR1 KGHSH, CDR2 LQKENI. Trimming took off 4 bases at V and 5 bases at J, with 11 bases between the two ends. The CDR3 extends over 13 amino acids. DNA of the CDR3: TGTGCCAGCTCACTGATGGTGGGCGAGACCCAGTACTTC. Protein: CASSLMVGETQYF.

This clone was seen repeatedly, ten times or more. This chain links TRBV2 with TRBJ1-5; D perhaps matches TRBD1 (5 bases). Germline values: CDR1 SNHLY, CDR2 FYNNEI. V dropped 1 base and J dropped 6 bases, with 16 bases sitting between them. The CDR3 loop spans 16 amino acids. The CDR3 DNA reads as TGTGCCAGCAGTGAAGGGAGTTTGGGGGAGGGTCAGCCCCAGCATTTT. Its translation: CASSEGSLGEGQPQHF.

This clone was seen only a few times. The CDR3 nucleotides read TGCGCCAGCAGCTTGGATCTCCGGAGCCCCCTCACAGATACGCAGTATTTT. The encoded protein is CASSLDLRSPLTDTQYF. J is TRBJ2-3 and V is TRBV5-1; D is undetermined. With 0 bases removed from V and 2 bases from J, the gap between germline ends came to 16 bases. The CDR3 totals 17 residues. Looked up from germline, CDR1 is SGHRS and CDR2 is YFSETQ.

The chain carries TRBV28 and TRBJ2-7; 8 bases line up with TRBD1. From germline, CDR1 is MDHEN and CDR2 SYDVKM. The CDR3 runs to 14 residues. The V gene end was trimmed by 6 bases and the J gene end by 4 bases; junction bases not matched to a gene: 8. The DNA for the CDR3 is TGTGCCAGCAGACAACCGGGACAGGTGTACGAGCAGTACTTC. Translating it yields CASRQPGQVYEQYF.

The chain recombines TRBV10-3 with TRBJ2-5, with TRBD2 identical over 13 bases. There are 15 residues in the CDR3. Per the germline V gene, CDR1 is ENHRY and CDR2 is SYGVKD. J lost 2 bases, V lost 6 bases, and 3 bases had no gene match. The chain's CDR3 is CAISTSGGGQETQYF. In nucleotides, the CDR3 is TGTGCCATCAGCACTAGCGGGGGGGGACAAGAGACCCAGTACTTC.

V is TRBV19 and J is TRBJ2-1, with 10 bases aligning to TRBD2. Germline V gives CDR1 LNHDA, CDR2 SQIVND (reference sequence). V lost 5 bases, J lost 15 bases, and 10 bases stayed unmatched. The CDR3 covers 13 residues. This chain's CDR3 is CASSPLAGVWLFF. CDR3 nucleotide sequence: TGTGCCAGTAGTCCCCTAGCGGGAGTATGGTTGTTCTTC.

This clone was observed a handful of times. The rearrangement joins TRBV21-1 to TRBJ1-2; TRBD1 reflects the table's D call only, with no check against the DNA. TRBV21-1 is a known pseudogene. The CDR3 contains 11 residues. The CDR3 nucleotides are TGTGCCAGCAGCGGGCGGGACAGGGACACCTTC. Amino acids: CASSGRDRDTF.

The CDR3 nucleotides read TGCGCCAGCAGCGGCGGGGACATCACAGATACGCAGTATTTT. Its protein is CASSGGDITDTQYF. The V gene is TRBV5-1, the J gene TRBJ2-3, with D possibly being TRBD1 or TRBD2 (6 bases each). This CDR3 comprises 14 residues. Germline CDR1 is SGHRS and CDR2 is YFSETQ. V lost 4 bases to trimming and J lost 2 bases, with 11 bases between them.

The V call is TRBV15, the J call TRBJ1-4, with D unresolved. Germline CDR1 and CDR2: LNHNV and YYDKDF (reference sequence). This CDR3 comprises 11 residues. Trimming stripped 2 bases from V and 8 bases from J, with 3 bases between. The CDR3 coding sequence is TGTGCCACCAGCAGAAACGAAAAACTGTTTTTT. Translated: CATSRNEKLFF. The full variable domain, in which reference TRBV15 and TRBJ1-4 provide the parts outside the CDR3, is DAMVIQNPRYQVTQFGKPVTLSCSQTLNHNVMYWYQQKSSQAPKLLFHYYDKDFNNEADTPDNFQSRRPNTSFCFLDIRSPGLGDTAMYLCATSRNEKLFFGSGTQLSVL.

This sequence joins TRBV7-2 and TRBJ1-2; D call uncertain. Germline CDR1 is SGHTA and CDR2 is FQGNSA. The CDR3 length is 13 residues. V lost 1 base and J lost 8, with 11 bases in between. CDR3 in DNA: TGTGCCAGCAGCTTAGGTCAGGTGGCGGGCTACACCTTC. This encodes CASSLGQVAGYTF.

V is TRBV4-1 and J is TRBJ1-1; 9 bases map to TRBD1. Germline CDR1 and CDR2: MGHRA and YSYEKL. This CDR3 region has 18 residues. J was trimmed by 3 bases and V by 3 bases; bases with no gene match: 14. The CDR3 nucleotides are TGCGCCAGCAGCCATGGGACCGGGACAGGGAGAGTTTACACTGAAGCTTTCTTT. Residues: CASSHGTGTGRVYTEAFF.

The chain carries TRBV5-4 and TRBJ2-2; D is perhaps TRBD1 (6 bases). The CDR3 consists of 16 residues. The germline CDR1 and CDR2 sequences are SGHNT and YYREEE (reference sequence). Trimming pared 3 bases from V and 1 base from J, leaving 13 bases between. CDR3 loop: CASSSSLTGNTGELFF. CDR3 DNA sequence: TGTGCCAGCAGCTCATCCTTGACAGGGAACACCGGGGAGCTGTTTTTT.

In its sample, this clone was seen a few times. The genes are TRBV4-1 and TRBJ2-5; TRBD2 is a possible D gene (6 bases). The germline V and J ends were trimmed by 2 bases and 2 bases, with 12 bases remaining between them. The CDR3 is 15 amino acids. Germline assignment: CDR1 MGHRA and CDR2 YSYEKL. The CDR3 loop is CASSQRGGPQETQYF. The CDR3 DNA sequence: TGCGCCAGCAGCCAACGCGGAGGGCCTCAAGAGACCCAGTACTTC.

The chain recombines TRBV5-1 with TRBJ2-2, with D possibly being TRBD2 (7 bases). The CDR3 is 16 amino acids. The germline gives CDR1 SGHRS, CDR2 YFSETQ. Trimming pared 4 bases from V and 3 bases from J, leaving 16 bases between. The DNA for the CDR3 is TGCGCCAGCAGCGTTAGCGGAGGGGGGGACACCGGGGAGCTGTTTTTT. Its protein is CASSVSGGGDTGELFF.

This chain joins TRBV2 and TRBJ1-2; D is possibly TRBD1 (5 bases). Trimming left V 3 bases short and J 7 bases short, with 12 bases between. Germline CDR1 reads SNHLY; CDR2 reads FYNNEI. The CDR3 extends over 13 amino acids. CDR3 DNA sequence: TGTGCCAGCAGTGAGAACGACAGTTCTGGCTACACCTTC. It codes for CASSENDSSGYTF.